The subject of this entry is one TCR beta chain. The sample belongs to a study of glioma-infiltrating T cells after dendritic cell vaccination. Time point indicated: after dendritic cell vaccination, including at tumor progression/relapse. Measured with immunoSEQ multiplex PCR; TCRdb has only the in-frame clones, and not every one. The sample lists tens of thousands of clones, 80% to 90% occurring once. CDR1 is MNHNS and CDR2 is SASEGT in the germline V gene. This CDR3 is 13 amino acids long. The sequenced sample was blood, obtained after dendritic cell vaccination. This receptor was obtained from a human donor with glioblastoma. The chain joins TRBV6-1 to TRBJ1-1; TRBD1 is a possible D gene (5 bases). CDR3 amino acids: CAGSKGPGTEAFF. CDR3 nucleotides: TGTGCTGGCAGCAAGGGGCCGGGCACTGAAGCTTTCTTT.